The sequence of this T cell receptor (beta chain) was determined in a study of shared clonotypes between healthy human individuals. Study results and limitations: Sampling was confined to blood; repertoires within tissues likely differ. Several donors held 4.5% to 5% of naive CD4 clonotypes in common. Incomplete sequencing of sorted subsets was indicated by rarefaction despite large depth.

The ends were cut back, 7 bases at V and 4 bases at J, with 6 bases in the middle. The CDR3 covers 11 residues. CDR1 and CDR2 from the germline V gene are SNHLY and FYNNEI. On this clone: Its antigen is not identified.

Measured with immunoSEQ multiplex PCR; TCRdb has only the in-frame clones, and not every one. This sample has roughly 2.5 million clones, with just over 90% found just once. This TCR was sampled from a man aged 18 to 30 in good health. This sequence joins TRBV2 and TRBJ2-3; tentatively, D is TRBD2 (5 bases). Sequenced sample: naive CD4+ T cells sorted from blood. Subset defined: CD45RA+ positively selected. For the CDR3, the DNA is TGTGCCAGCAAGAGGGCAGATACGCAGTATTTT. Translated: CASKRADTQYF.